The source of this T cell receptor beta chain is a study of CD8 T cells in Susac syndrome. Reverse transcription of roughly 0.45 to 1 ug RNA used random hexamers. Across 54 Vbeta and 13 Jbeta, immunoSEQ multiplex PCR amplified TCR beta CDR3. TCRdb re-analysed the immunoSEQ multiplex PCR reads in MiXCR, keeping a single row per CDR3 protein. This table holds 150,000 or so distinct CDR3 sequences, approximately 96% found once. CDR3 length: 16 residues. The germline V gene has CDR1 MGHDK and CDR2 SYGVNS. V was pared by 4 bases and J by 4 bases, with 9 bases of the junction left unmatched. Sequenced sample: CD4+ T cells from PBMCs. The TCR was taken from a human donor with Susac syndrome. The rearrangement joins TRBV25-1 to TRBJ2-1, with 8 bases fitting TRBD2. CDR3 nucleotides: TGTGCCAGCAGTGGTAGTTCGGGGGGGGCGTACAATGAGCAGTTCTTC. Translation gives CASSGSSGGAYNEQFF.